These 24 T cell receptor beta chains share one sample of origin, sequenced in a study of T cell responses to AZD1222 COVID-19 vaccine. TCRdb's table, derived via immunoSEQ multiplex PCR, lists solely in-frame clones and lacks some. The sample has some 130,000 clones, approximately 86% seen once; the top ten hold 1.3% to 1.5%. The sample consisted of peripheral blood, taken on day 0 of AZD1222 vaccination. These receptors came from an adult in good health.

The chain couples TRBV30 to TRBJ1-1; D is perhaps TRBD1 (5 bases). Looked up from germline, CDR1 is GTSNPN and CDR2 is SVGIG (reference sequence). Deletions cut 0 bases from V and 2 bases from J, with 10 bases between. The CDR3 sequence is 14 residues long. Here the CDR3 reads CAWSVRDRNTEAFF. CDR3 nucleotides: TGTGCCTGGAGTGTACGGGACCGAAACACTGAAGCTTTCTTT.

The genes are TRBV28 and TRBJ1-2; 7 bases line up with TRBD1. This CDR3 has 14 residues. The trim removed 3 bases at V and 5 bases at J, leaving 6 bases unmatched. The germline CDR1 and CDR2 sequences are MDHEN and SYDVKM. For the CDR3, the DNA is TGTGCCAGCAGTTTTGGGACAGAATATTATGGCTACACCTTC. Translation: CASSFGTEYYGYTF.

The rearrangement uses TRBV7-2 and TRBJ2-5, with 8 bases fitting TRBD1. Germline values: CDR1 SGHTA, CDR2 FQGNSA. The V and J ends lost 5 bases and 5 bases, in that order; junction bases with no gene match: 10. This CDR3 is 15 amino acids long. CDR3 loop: CASSTRQGIGETQYF. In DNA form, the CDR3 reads TGTGCCAGCAGCACTAGACAGGGGATAGGGGAGACCCAGTACTTC.

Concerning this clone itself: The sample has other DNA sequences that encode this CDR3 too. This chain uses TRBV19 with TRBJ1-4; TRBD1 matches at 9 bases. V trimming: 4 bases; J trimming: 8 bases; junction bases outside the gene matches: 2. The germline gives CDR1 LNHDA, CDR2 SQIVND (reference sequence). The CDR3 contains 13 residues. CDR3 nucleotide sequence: TGTGCCAGTAGTAGACAGGGGGGAGAAAAACTGTTTTTT. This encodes CASSRQGGEKLFF. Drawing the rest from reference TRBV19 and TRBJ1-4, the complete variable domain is DGGITQSPKYLFRKEGQNVTLSCEQNLNHDAMYWYRQDPGQGLRLIYYSQIVNDFQKGDIAEGYSVSREKKESFPLTVTSAQKNPTAFYLCASSRQGGEKLFFGSGTQLSVL.

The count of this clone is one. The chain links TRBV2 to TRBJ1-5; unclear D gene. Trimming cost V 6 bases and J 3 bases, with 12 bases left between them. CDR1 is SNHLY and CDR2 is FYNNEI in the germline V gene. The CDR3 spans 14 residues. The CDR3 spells CASSQDGYNQPQHF. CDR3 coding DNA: TGTGCCAGCAGCCAGGACGGGTACAATCAGCCCCAGCATTTT.

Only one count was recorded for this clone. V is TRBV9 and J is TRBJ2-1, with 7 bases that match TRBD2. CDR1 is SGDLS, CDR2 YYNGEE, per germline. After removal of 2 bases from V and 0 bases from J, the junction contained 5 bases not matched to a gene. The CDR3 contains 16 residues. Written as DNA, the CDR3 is TGTGCCAGCAGCGTCCAGGGCGGGAGCTCCTACAATGAGCAGTTCTTC. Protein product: CASSVQGGSSYNEQFF.

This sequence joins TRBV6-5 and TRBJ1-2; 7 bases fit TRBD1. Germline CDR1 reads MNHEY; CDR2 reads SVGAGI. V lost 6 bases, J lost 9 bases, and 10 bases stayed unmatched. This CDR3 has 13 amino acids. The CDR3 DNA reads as TGTGCCAGCAGGGACAGGTCGGGAAGGCGCTACACCTTC. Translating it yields CASRDRSGRRYTF.

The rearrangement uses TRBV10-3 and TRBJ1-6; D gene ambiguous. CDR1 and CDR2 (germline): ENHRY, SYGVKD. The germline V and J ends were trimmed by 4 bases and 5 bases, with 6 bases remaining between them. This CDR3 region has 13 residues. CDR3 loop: CAISGTNNSPLHF. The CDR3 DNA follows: TGTGCCATCAGTGGTACTAATAATTCACCCCTCCACTTT.

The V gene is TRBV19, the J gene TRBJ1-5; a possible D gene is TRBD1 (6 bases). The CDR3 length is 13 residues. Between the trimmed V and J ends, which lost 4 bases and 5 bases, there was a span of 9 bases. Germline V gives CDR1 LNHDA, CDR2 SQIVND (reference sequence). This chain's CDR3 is CASSTDSYQPQHF. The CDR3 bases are TGTGCCAGTAGTACGGACAGTTATCAGCCCCAGCATTTT.

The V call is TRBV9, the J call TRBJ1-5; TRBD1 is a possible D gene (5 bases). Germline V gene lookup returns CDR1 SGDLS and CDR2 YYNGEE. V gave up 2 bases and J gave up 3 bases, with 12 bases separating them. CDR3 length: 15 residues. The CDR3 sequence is CASSVIPRDNQPQHF. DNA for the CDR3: TGTGCCAGCAGCGTTATACCCAGGGACAATCAGCCCCAGCATTTT.

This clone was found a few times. The CDR3 nucleotides read TGTGCCTGGAGCCGAGGACAGGGGAATAATTCACCCCTCCACTTT. Translated: CAWSRGQGNNSPLHF. This chain uses TRBV30 with TRBJ1-6, with 9 nucleotides matching TRBD1. The CDR3 contains 15 residues. The germline V gene encodes CDR1 GTSNPN and CDR2 SVGIG (reference sequence). With V trimmed by 3 bases and J by 5 bases, 5 bases remained unmatched.

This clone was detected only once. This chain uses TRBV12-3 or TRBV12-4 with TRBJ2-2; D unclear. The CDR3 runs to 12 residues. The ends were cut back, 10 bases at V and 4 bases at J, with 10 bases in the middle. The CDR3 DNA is TGTGCCACATCGCCGGGCACCGGGGAGCTGTTTTTT. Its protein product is CATSPGTGELFF.

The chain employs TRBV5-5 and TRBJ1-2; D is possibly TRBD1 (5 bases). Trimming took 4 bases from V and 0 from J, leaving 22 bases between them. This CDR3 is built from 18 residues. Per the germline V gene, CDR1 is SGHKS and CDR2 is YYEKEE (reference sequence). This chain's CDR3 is CASSPPAFLGPPNYGYTF. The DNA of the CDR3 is TGTGCCAGCAGCCCGCCCGCATTTTTGGGGCCCCCTAACTATGGCTACACCTTC.

CDR3 nucleotides: TGTGCCAGCAAAGGACAGGGTGCGGGAAACACCATATATTTT. This codes for CASKGQGAGNTIYF. This chain uses TRBV18 with TRBJ1-3, with 8 positions matching TRBD1. CDR1 is KGHSH and CDR2 is LQKENI in the germline V gene. The CDR3 has 14 amino acids. The trim removed 8 bases at V and 4 bases at J, leaving 7 bases unmatched.

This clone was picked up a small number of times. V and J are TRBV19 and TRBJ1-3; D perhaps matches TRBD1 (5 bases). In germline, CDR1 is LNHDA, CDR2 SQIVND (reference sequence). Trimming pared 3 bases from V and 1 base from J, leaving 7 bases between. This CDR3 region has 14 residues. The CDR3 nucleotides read TGTGCCAGTAGTATGGGGCTTTCTGGAAACACCATATATTTT. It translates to CASSMGLSGNTIYF.

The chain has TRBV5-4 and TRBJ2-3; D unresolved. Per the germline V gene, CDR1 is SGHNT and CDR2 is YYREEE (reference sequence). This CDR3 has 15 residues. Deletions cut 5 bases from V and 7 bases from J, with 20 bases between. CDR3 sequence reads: CASRGLTGRSYTQYF. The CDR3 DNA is TGTGCCAGCAGGGGCCTGACGGGTAGATCATATACGCAGTATTTT. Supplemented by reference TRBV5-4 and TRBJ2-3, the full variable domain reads ETGVTQSPTHLIKTRGQQVTLRCSSQSGHNTVSWYQQALGQGPQFIFQYYREEENGRGNFPPRFSGLQFPNYSSELNVNALELDDSALYLCASRGLTGRSYTQYFGPGTRLTVL.

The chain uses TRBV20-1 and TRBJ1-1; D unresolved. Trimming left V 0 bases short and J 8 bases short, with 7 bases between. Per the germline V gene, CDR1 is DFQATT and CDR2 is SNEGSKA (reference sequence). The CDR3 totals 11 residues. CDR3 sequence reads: CSARDPVEAFF. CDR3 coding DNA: TGCAGTGCTAGAGATCCAGTCGAAGCTTTCTTT.

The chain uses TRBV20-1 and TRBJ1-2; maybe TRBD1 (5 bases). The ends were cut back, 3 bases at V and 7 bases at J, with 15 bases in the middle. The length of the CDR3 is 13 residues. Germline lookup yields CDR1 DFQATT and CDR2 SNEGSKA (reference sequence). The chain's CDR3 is CSASGGGLRGYTF. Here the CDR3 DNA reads TGCAGTGCTAGTGGGGGTGGTCTACGTGGCTACACCTTC.

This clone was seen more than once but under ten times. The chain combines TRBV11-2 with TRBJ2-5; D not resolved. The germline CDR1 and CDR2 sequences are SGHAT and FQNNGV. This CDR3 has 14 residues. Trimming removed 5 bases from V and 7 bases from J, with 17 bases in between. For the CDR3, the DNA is TGTGCCAGCAGCACCCGATATGCTTGGGGGACCCAGTACTTC. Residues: CASSTRYAWGTQYF.

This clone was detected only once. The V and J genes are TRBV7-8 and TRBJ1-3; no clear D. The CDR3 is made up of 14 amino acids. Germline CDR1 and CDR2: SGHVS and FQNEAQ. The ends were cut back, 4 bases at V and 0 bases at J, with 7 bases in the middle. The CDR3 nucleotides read TGTGCCAGCAGCTCCCCTGTCTCTGGAAACACCATATATTTT. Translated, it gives CASSSPVSGNTIYF.

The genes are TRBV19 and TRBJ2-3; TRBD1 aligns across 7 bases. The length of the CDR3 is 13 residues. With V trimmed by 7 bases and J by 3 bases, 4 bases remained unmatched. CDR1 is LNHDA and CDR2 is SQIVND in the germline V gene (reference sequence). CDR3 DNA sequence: TGTGCCAGTAATCTACAGGGGACAGATACGCAGTATTTT. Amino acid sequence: CASNLQGTDTQYF. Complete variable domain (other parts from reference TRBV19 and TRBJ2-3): DGGITQSPKYLFRKEGQNVTLSCEQNLNHDAMYWYRQDPGQGLRLIYYSQIVNDFQKGDIAEGYSVSREKKESFPLTVTSAQKNPTAFYLCASNLQGTDTQYFGPGTRLTVL.

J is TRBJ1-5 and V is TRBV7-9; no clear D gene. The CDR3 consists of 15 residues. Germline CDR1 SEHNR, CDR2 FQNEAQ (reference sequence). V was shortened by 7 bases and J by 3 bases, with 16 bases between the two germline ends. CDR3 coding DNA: TGTGCCAGCACCTTGAGCCGGGTGAACAATCAGCCCCAGCATTTT. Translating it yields CASTLSRVNNQPQHF.

The CDR3 sequence: CASSFSGRTDTQYF. In nucleotides, the CDR3 is TGTGCCAGCAGTTTTAGCGGGCGCACAGATACGCAGTATTTT. The rearrangement links TRBV28 to TRBJ2-3; 7 bases line up with TRBD2. Germline V gene sequence: CDR1 MDHEN, CDR2 SYDVKM. The CDR3 totals 14 residues. The junction had 1 base not matched to a gene; V was cut back by 3 bases and J by 1 base.

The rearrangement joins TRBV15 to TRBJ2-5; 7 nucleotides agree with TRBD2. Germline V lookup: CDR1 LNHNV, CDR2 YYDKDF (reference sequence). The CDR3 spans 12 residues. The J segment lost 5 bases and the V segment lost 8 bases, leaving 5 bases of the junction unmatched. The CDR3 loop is CATAGERETQYF. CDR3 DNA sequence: TGTGCCACCGCGGGGGAGCGGGAGACCCAGTACTTC.